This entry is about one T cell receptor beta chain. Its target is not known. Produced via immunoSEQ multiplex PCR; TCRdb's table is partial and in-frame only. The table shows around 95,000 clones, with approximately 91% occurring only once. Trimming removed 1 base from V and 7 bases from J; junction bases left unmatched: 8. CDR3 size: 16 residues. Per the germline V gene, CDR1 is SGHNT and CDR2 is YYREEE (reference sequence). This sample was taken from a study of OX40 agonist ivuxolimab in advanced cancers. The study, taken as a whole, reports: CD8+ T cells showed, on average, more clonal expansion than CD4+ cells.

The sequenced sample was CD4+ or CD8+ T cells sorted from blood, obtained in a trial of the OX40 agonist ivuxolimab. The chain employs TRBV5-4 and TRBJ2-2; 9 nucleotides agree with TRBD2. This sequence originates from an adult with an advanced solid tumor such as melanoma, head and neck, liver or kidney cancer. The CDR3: CASSLSAGGQVGELFF. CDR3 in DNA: TGTGCCAGCAGCTTGAGTGCGGGGGGGCAGGTCGGGGAGCTGTTTTTT. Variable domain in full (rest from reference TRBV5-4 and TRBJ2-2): ETGVTQSPTHLIKTRGQQVTLRCSSQSGHNTVSWYQQALGQGPQFIFQYYREEENGRGNFPPRFSGLQFPNYSSELNVNALELDDSALYLCASSLSAGGQVGELFFGEGSRLTVL.